The rows below give T cell receptor beta chains drawn from one sample of a study of T cells in localized non-small cell lung cancer. TCRdb's copy holds only in-frame clones and misses some; the assay was immunoSEQ multiplex PCR. Among about 53,000 clones listed, approximately 88% were seen once. This specimen consisted of peripheral blood mononuclear cells, obtained before any cancer treatment. The receptors were gathered from a man aged 35 to 70 with stage III lung adenocarcinoma. The CDR3 runs from the conserved cysteine through the conserved F or W. D genes are given only for firm matches. Where a row states a size, it is once, few, many or the class of an expanded clone; other rows omit it.

J gene,clone size,V gene,D gene,CDR3 length,CDR3 protein,CDR3 DNA
TRBJ2-1,NA,TRBV7-2,TRBD1,17,CASSQVSGTGLGNEQFF,TGTGCCAGCAGCCAAGTCTCCGGGACAGGGTTAGGGAATGAGCAGTTCTTC
TRBJ1-2,NA,TRBV15,TRBD1,12,CAPRDRLVGYTF,TGTGCCCCCCGGGACAGACTCGTTGGCTACACCTTC
TRBJ2-5,NA,TRBV5-1,NA,16,CASRKEVAEYQETQYF,TGCGCCAGCAGAAAGGAGGTAGCGGAGTACCAAGAGACCCAGTACTTC
TRBJ2-5,NA,TRBV4-2,TRBD2,15,CASSPGQRGKETQYF,TGTGCCAGCAGCCCGGGCCAGCGGGGTAAAGAGACCCAGTACTTC
TRBJ2-5,NA,TRBV20-1,NA,11,CSAGKTETQYF,TGCAGTGCTGGAAAAACTGAGACCCAGTACTTC
TRBJ1-4,NA,TRBV2,NA,13,CASSGRINEKLFF,TGTGCCAGCAGTGGGCGGATTAATGAAAAACTGTTTTTT
TRBJ2-3,NA,TRBV5-6,NA,16,CASSLAISPGSDTQYF,TGTGCCAGCAGCTTGGCCATTTCCCCCGGATCGGATACGCAGTATTTT
TRBJ1-1,once,TRBV6-5,TRBD1,15,CASSHPGGSGTEAFF,TGTGCCAGCAGTCACCCAGGGGGGTCTGGGACTGAAGCTTTCTTT
TRBJ1-2,NA,TRBV6-5,TRBD1,13,CASTLQGDYGYTF,TGTGCCAGCACCTTACAGGGGGACTATGGCTACACCTTC
TRBJ2-2,NA,TRBV6-6,TRBD2,16,CASSNEGTRNTGELFF,TGTGCCAGCAGTAACGAGGGGACTAGGAACACCGGGGAGCTGTTTTTT
TRBJ2-3,NA,TRBV19,NA,12,CASSRGLNTQYF,TGTGCCAGTAGCCGAGGTCTAAATACGCAGTATTTT
TRBJ1-1,NA,TRBV9,TRBD1,15,CASSVGGTGVTEAFF,TGTGCCAGCAGCGTAGGGGGGACAGGGGTTACTGAAGCTTTCTTT
TRBJ1-4,NA,TRBV6-6,NA,14,CASSRTATNEKLFF,TGTGCCAGCAGCCGGACAGCAACTAATGAAAAACTGTTTTTT
TRBJ1-2,NA,TRBV2,NA,14,CATVQEGAFNGYTF,TGTGCCACCGTCCAGGAGGGTGCGTTCAATGGCTACACCTTC
TRBJ2-3,few,TRBV13,NA,16,CASSLDELESTDTQYF,TGTGCCAGCAGCTTGGACGAACTAGAGTCCACAGATACGCAGTATTTT
TRBJ1-4,NA,TRBV10-3,TRBD1,14,CAIREGQINEKLFF,TGTGCCATCAGGGAGGGACAGATTAATGAAAAACTGTTTTTT
TRBJ1-5,NA,TRBV19,TRBD1,16,CASSTRTGGRSQPQHF,TGTGCCAGTAGTACCAGGACAGGGGGTAGGAGTCAGCCCCAGCATTTT
TRBJ1-4,NA,TRBV2,NA,14,CASSEARVNEKLFF,TGTGCCAGCAGTGAAGCGAGGGTAAATGAAAAACTGTTTTTT
TRBJ2-5,once,TRBV18,NA,13,CASCRGREETQYF,TGTGCCAGTTGCCGGGGGCGTGAGGAGACCCAGTACTTC
TRBJ1-1,NA,TRBV6-5,TRBD1,14,CASSTGGGVPEAFF,TGTGCCAGCAGCACAGGGGGCGGAGTCCCTGAAGCTTTCTTT
TRBJ2-3,NA,TRBV7-3,TRBD2,15,CASSLLAGDSATQYF,TGTGCCAGCAGCTTACTAGCGGGGGACTCCGCAACGCAGTATTTT
TRBJ2-1,few,TRBV5-1,TRBD2,14,CASSLASGRNEQFF,TGCGCCAGCAGCTTGGCTAGCGGCAGGAATGAGCAGTTCTTC
TRBJ2-1,NA,TRBV29-1,TRBD2,19,CSVEGDRAPGLAGGIEQFF,TGCAGCGTTGAGGGCGACAGGGCTCCGGGACTAGCGGGAGGTATTGAGCAGTTCTTC
TRBJ1-5,NA,TRBV7-9,TRBD1,16,CASSLVSGTGGQPQHF,TGTGCCAGCAGCTTAGTATCCGGGACAGGAGGACAGCCCCAGCATTTT
TRBJ1-1,NA,TRBV11-2,TRBD1,13,CASSLAGGTEAFF,TGTGCCAGCAGCTTAGCAGGGGGCACTGAAGCTTTCTTT
TRBJ2-7,NA,TRBV19,NA,15,CASSPLGSLDYEQYF,TGTGCCAGTAGCCCCCTAGGGAGCTTGGACTACGAGCAGTACTTC
TRBJ1-1,NA,TRBV4-1,NA,16,CASSQDPGYGNTEAFF,TGCGCCAGCAGCCAAGATCCGGGGTACGGAAACACTGAAGCTTTCTTT
TRBJ1-5,NA,TRBV2,NA,14,CASSERGDYQPQHF,TGTGCCAGCAGTGAAAGGGGGGACTATCAGCCCCAGCATTTT